Listed below are T cell receptor beta chains from one sample, sequenced in a study of circulating and synovial CD4+ cells in juvenile arthritis. Clones were read by immunoSEQ multiplex PCR, and TCRdb kept only the in-frame ones, dropping some. The table records some 3,300 clones, nearly 85% of them present only once. The sequencing sample was made of CD4+ T cells from synovial fluid. The receptor set was obtained from a human donor with juvenile idiopathic arthritis. Each CDR3 is given with its conserved first and last residue. The D gene is left open where the match is weak. Size values are once, few and many counts, or a class for expanded clones, and some rows have none.

v_call	clone_size	d_call	j_call	cdr3_nt	cdr3_aa
TRBV7-2	NA	TRBD2	TRBJ2-5	TGTGCCAGCAGCTTAGCGCGGGGGACCCAAGAGACCCAGTACTTC	CASSLARGTQETQYF
TRBV30	NA	TRBD2	TRBJ2-5	TGTGCCTGGAGTGAACTAGCGGGACCCCAAGAGACCCAGTACTTC	CAWSELAGPQETQYF
TRBV19	NA	NA	TRBJ2-1	TGTGCCAGTAGAGAAGGAGCGGTTTCGGTCAGGAGCTCCTACAATGAGCAGTTCTTC	CASREGAVSVRSSYNEQFF
TRBV29-1	NA	TRBD2	TRBJ2-5	TGCAGCGTTGAAGACCTGGCCGGGAGGGCCATTGTAGTGACCCAGTACTTC	CSVEDLAGRAIVVTQYF
TRBV6-5	NA	TRBD1	TRBJ1-6	TGTGCCAGCAGTTCCTGGACAGGGTATAATTCCCCCCTCCACTTT	CASSSWTGYNSPLHF
TRBV9	NA	TRBD2	TRBJ2-1	TGTGCCAGCAGCGTAGGGCTAGCGGAGTACAATGAGCAGTTCTTC	CASSVGLAEYNEQFF
TRBV5-1	NA	TRBD1	TRBJ2-7	TGCGCCAGCAGCTTGGTAGGGGGCATCGACGAGCAGTACTTC	CASSLVGGIDEQYF
TRBV5-1	NA	NA	TRBJ2-4	TGCGCCAGCAGGACTACCGGGACAATAGGAAACATTCAGTACTTC	CASRTTGTIGNIQYF
TRBV5-1	NA	NA	TRBJ1-2	TGCGCCAGCAGTTCGATGGCAGGGGATGGCTACACCTTC	CASSSMAGDGYTF
TRBV6-4	few	NA	TRBJ1-3	TGTGCCAGCAGTGGAGCCAGGGAGGGATGCACCATATATTTT	CASSGAREGCTIYF